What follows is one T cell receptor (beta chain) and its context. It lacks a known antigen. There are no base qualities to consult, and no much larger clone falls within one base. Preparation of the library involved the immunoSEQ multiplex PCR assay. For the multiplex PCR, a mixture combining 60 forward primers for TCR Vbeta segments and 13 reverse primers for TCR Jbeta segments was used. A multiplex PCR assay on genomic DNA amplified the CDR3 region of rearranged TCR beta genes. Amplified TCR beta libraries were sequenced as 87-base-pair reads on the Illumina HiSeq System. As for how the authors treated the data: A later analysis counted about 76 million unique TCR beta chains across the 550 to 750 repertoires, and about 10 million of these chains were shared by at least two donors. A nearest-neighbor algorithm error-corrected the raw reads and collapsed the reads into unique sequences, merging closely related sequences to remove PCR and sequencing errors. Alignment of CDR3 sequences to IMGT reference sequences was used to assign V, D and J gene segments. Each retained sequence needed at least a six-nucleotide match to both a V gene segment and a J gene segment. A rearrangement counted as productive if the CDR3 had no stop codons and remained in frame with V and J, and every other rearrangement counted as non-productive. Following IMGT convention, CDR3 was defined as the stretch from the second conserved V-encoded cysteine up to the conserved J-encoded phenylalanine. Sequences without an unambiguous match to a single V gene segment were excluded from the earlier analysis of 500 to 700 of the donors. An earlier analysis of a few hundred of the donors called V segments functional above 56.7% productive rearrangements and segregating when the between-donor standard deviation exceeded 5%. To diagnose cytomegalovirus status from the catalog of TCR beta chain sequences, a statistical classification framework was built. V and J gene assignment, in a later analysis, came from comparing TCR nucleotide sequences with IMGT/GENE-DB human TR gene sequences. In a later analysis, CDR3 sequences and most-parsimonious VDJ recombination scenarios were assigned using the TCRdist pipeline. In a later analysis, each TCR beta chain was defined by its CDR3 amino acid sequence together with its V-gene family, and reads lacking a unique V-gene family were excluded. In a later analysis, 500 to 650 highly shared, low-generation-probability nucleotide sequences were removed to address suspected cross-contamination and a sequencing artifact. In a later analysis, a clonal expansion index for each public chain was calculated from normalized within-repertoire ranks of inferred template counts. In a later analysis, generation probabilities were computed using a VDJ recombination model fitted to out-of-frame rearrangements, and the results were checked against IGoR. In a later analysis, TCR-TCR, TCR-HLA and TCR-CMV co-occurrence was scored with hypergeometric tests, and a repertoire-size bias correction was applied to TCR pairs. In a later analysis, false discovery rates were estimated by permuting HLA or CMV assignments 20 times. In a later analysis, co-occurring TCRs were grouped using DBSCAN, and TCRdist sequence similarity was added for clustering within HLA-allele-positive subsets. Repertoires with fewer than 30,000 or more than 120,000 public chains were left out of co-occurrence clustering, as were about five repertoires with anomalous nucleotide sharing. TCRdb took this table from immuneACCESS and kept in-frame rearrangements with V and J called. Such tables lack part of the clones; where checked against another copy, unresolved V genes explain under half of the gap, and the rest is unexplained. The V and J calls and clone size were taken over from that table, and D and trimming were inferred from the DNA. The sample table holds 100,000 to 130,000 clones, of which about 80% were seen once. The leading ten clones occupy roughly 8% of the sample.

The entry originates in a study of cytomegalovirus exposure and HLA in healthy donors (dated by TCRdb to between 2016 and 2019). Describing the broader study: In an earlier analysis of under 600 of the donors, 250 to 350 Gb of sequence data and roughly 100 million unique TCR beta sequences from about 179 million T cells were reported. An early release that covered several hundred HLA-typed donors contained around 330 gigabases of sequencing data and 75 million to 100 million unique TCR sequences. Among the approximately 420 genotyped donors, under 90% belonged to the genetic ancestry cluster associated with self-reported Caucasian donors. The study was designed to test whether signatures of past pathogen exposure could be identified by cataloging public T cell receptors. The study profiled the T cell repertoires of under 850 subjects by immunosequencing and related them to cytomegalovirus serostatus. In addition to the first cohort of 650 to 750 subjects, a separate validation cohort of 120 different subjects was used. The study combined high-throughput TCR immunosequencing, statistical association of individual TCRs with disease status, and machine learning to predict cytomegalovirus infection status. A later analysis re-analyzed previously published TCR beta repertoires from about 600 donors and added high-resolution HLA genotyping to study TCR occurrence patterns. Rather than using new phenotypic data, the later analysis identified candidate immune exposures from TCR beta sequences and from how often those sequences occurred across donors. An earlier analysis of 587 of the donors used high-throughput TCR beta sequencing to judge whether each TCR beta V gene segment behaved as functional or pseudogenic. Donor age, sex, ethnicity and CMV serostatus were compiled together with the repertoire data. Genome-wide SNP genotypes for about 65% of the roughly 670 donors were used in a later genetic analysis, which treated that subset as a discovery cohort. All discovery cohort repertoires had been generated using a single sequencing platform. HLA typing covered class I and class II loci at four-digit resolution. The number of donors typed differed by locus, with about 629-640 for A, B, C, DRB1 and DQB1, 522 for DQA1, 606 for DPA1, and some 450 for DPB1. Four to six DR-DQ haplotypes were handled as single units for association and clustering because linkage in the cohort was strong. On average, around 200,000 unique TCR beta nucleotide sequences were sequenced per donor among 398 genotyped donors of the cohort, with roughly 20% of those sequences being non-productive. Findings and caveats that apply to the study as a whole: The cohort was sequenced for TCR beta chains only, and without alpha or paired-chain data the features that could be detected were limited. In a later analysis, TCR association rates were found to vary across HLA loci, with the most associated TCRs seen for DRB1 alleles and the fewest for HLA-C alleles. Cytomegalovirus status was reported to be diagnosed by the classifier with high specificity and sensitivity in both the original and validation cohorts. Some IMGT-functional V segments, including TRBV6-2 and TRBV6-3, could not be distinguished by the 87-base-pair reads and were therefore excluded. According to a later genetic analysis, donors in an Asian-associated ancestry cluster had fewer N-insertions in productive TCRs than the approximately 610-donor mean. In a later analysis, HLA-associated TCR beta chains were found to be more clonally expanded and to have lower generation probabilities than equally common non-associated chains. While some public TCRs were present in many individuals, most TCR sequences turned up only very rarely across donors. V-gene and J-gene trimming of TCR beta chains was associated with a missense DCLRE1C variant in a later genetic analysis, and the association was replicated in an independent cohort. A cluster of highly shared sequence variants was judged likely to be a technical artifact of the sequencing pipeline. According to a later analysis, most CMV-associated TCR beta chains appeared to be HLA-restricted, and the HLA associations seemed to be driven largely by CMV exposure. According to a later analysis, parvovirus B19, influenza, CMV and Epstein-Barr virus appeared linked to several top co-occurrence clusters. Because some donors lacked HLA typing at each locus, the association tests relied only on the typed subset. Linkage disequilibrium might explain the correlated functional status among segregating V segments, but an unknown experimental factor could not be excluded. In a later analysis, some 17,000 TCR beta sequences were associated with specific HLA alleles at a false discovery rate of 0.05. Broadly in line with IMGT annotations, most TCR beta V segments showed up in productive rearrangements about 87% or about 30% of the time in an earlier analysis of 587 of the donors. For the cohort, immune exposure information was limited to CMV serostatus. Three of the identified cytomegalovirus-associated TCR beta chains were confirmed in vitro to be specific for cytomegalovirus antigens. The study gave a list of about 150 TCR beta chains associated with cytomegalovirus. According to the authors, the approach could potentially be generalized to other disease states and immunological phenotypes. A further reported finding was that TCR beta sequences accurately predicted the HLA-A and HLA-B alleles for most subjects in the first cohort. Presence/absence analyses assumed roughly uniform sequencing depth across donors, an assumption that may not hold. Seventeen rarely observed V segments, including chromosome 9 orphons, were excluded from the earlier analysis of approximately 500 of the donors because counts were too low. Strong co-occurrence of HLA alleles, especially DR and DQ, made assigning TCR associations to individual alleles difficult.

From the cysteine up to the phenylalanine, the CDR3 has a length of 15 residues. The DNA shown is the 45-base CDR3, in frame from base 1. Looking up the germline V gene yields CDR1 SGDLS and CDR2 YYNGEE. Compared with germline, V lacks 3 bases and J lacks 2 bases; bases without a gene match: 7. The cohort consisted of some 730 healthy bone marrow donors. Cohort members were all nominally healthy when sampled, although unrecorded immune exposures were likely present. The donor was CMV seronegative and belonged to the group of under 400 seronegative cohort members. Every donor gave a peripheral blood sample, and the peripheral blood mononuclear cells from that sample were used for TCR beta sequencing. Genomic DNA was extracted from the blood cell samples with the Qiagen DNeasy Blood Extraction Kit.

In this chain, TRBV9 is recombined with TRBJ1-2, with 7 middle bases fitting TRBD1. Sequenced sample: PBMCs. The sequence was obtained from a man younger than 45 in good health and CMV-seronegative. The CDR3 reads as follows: CASSAGGTANYGYTF. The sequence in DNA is TGTGCCAGCAGCGCCGGAGGGACAGCCAACTATGGCTACACCTTC. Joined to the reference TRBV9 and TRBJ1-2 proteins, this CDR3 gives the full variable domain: DSGVTQTPKHLITATGQRVTLRCSPRSGDLSVYWYQQSLDQGLQFLIQYYNGEERAKGNILERFSAQQFPDLHSELNLSSLELGDSALYFCASSAGGTANYGYTFGSGTRLTVV.